This T cell receptor beta chain was found in a study of cytomegalovirus exposure and HLA in healthy donors. Findings and caveats of the study: Earlier analysis found most TCR beta V segments productive about 87% or about 30% of the time. High specificity and sensitivity for cytomegalovirus status were reported for the classifier.

With regard to this clone: Its antigen is unknown.

Germline V gene sequence: CDR1 SGHRS, CDR2 YFSETQ. The J segment lost 1 base and the V segment lost 0 bases, leaving 8 bases of the junction unmatched. The CDR3 sequence is 18 residues long. With 60 Vbeta and 13 Jbeta primers, the PCR was carried out. The repertoire was sequenced with immunoSEQ multiplex PCR; TCRdb's copy has only in-frame clones and lacks some. The sample has about 210,000 clones. Sampled while nominally healthy, donors likely had unrecorded immune exposures. This receptor was taken from a woman aged 25 to 39 in good health and CMV-seropositive. The chain couples TRBV5-1 to TRBJ2-3; 10 positions match TRBD2. The sequencing sample was made of PBMCs. The CDR3: CASSLARTSGGGTDTQYF. Here the CDR3 DNA reads TGCGCCAGCAGCTTGGCCCGGACTAGCGGCGGGGGCACAGATACGCAGTATTTT.